Following are 20 T cell receptor beta chains from one sample sequenced in a study of T cell responses to AZD1222 COVID-19 vaccine. Only in-frame clones appear in the TCRdb table, and some are missing; sequencing was by immunoSEQ multiplex PCR. The profile covers about 35,000 clones, with approximately 90% appearing a single time and 11% taken by the ten largest. The sequences come from peripheral blood, collected 28 days after the second AZD1222 dose. Receptors originate from an adult who received the AZD1222 COVID-19 vaccine.

This sequence joins TRBV7-8 and TRBJ2-7; TRBD2 agrees at 7 bases. The CDR3 loop spans 14 amino acids. CDR1 is SGHVS, CDR2 FQNEAQ, per germline. V lost 1 base, J lost 5 bases, and 5 bases stayed unmatched. CDR3 region: CASSLGGRINEQYF. In DNA form, the CDR3 reads TGTGCCAGCAGCTTAGGCGGGAGAATCAACGAGCAGTACTTC. Full variable domain (missing parts from reference TRBV7-8 and TRBJ2-7): GAGVSQSPRYKVAKRGQDVALRCDPISGHVSLFWYQQALGQGPEFLTYFQNEAQLDKSGLPSDRFFAERPEGSVSTLKIQRTQQEDSAVYLCASSLGGRINEQYFGPGTRLTVT.

The table lists this clone with a few counts. This sequence joins TRBV7-2 and TRBJ1-3, with TRBD1 as a possible D gene (5 bases). Per germline, CDR1 SGHTA and CDR2 FQGNSA. The CDR3 contains 16 residues. V lost 0 bases, J lost 4 bases, and 13 bases lay in between. The CDR3 DNA sequence: TGTGCCAGCAGCTTAGCGCGGCAGGGTGCGGGAAACACCATATATTTT. Translated, it gives CASSLARQGAGNTIYF.

The V call is TRBV2, the J call TRBJ2-2, with a possible D match to TRBD2 (6 bases). Germline V gene data show CDR1 as SNHLY and CDR2 as FYNNEI. CDR3 length: 14 amino acids. V lost 8 bases and J 5 bases, leaving 15 bases between the germline ends. The CDR3 nucleotides are TGTGCCAGCGCCAGACTAGGAGGGACCGGGGAGCTGTTTTTT. This translates into CASARLGGTGELFF.

This sequence joins TRBV5-6 and TRBJ1-2, with TRBD1 matching 9 bases. Germline assignment: CDR1 SGHDT and CDR2 YYEEEE. The CDR3 is 15 amino acids. V shed 4 bases, J shed 3 bases, and the junction held 7 bases outside the gene matches. This chain's CDR3 is CASSGTGQGDYGYTF. DNA of the CDR3: TGTGCCAGCAGCGGGACGGGACAGGGAGACTATGGCTACACCTTC.

The chain joins TRBV13 to TRBJ2-5; 7 bases map to TRBD2. The length of the CDR3 is 14 residues. Germline V gene data show CDR1 as PRHDT and CDR2 as FYEKMQ (reference sequence). With V trimmed by 3 bases and J by 2 bases, 3 bases remained unmatched. CDR3 sequence reads: CASSFGGSQETQYF. The CDR3, as DNA: TGTGCCAGCAGCTTCGGGGGGTCGCAAGAGACCCAGTACTTC.

This clone was observed once. This rearrangement joins TRBV5-1 to TRBJ2-3; 9 nucleotides agree with TRBD1. This CDR3 is built from 13 residues. Germline-derived CDR1 and CDR2 are SGHRS and YFSETQ. Unmatched junction bases numbered 9, after V lost 5 bases and J lost 11 bases. CDR3 in amino acids: CASRNRQGVEQYF. CDR3 sequence (DNA): TGCGCCAGCAGGAACCGACAGGGGGTGGAGCAGTATTTT.

The chain recombines TRBV29-1 with TRBJ1-2, with TRBD1 identical over 9 bases. The germline V gene encodes CDR1 SQVTM and CDR2 ANQGSEA. Trimming cost V 3 bases and J 8 bases; bases outside gene matches: 4. This CDR3 is built from 12 residues. CDR3 region: CSVENRGQGYTF. DNA for the CDR3: TGCAGCGTTGAGAACAGGGGGCAGGGCTACACCTTC.

The chain has TRBV13 and TRBJ2-3; TRBD2 agrees at 9 bases. The J segment lost 0 bases and the V segment lost 4 bases, leaving 5 bases of the junction unmatched. The CDR3 length is 16 residues. Germline loops: CDR1 PRHDT, CDR2 FYEKMQ (reference sequence). The CDR3 here is CASSSLTSGSTDTQYF. The CDR3 DNA follows: TGTGCCAGCAGCTCCCTGACTAGCGGAAGCACAGATACGCAGTATTTT. The complete variable domain, with remaining parts taken from reference TRBV13 and TRBJ2-3, reads AAGVIQSPRHLIKEKRETATLKCYPIPRHDTVYWYQQGPGQDPQFLISFYEKMQSDKGSIPDRFSAQQFSDYHSELNMSSLELGDSALYFCASSSLTSGSTDTQYFGPGTRLTVL.

The rearrangement joins TRBV5-4 to TRBJ2-7; D is perhaps TRBD2 (6 bases). V lost 4 bases and J 5 bases, leaving 13 bases between the germline ends. This CDR3 has 13 residues. Germline-derived CDR1 and CDR2 are SGHNT and YYREEE (reference sequence). This CDR3 is CASSPGLTNEQYF. DNA of the CDR3: TGTGCCAGCAGCCCGGGACTTACCAACGAGCAGTACTTC.

The chain combines TRBV4-1 with TRBJ2-5; 9 bases match TRBD2. J was trimmed by 5 bases and V by 0 bases; bases with no gene match: 10. CDR3 length equals 17 residues. From germline, CDR1 is MGHRA and CDR2 YSYEKL. CDR3 sequence (DNA): TGCGCCAGCAGCCAAGATAGTATTGGCGGGGGGGTGGAGACCCAGTACTTC. This gives the protein CASSQDSIGGGVETQYF.

This chain links TRBV6-5 with TRBJ1-6; D perhaps matches TRBD1 (6 bases). This CDR3 is 15 amino acids long. Germline CDR1 and CDR2: MNHEY and SVGAGI. V lost 6 bases to trimming and J lost 0 bases, with 9 bases between them. The CDR3 DNA reads TGTGCCAGCAGGCGACAGGCCTCCTATAATTCACCCCTCCACTTT. Translating it yields CASRRQASYNSPLHF.

The chain recombines TRBV5-5 with TRBJ2-3; 9 positions agree with TRBD1. This CDR3 contains 14 residues. With V trimmed by 0 bases and J by 9 bases, 5 bases remained unmatched. Germline values: CDR1 SGHKS, CDR2 YYEKEE (reference sequence). The CDR3 region has the DNA TGTGCCAGCAGCTTGGGGGGACAGGGAGACACGCAGTATTTT. Translation gives CASSLGGQGDTQYF.

This clone was detected a few times. The chain employs TRBV7-2 and TRBJ2-1; D gene ambiguous. Germline V lookup: CDR1 SGHTA, CDR2 FQGNSA. There are 14 residues in the CDR3. V was cut by 3 bases and J by 5 bases, with 11 bases left in between. The CDR3 sequence: CASSFAAQNNEQFF. CDR3 nucleotides: TGTGCCAGCAGCTTCGCCGCCCAAAACAATGAGCAGTTCTTC.

There are a few counts of this clone. The chain uses TRBV11-2 and TRBJ1-1, with D hard to call. Germline-derived CDR1 and CDR2 are SGHAT and FQNNGV. CDR3 length: 14 amino acids. V was shortened by 5 bases and J by 1 base, with 11 bases between the two germline ends. The CDR3: CASSPFRGNTEAFF. The CDR3 region has the DNA TGTGCCAGCAGCCCTTTCCGAGGGAACACTGAAGCTTTCTTT.

This clone has a single count. V gene TRBV5-1 combines with J gene TRBJ1-3; 8 bases match TRBD1. The germline V gene has CDR1 SGHRS and CDR2 YFSETQ. The CDR3 extends over 16 amino acids. The junction had 2 bases not matched to a gene; V was cut back by 0 bases and J by 0 bases. CDR3 amino acids: CASSLGDRTSGNTIYF. The CDR3 DNA sequence: TGCGCCAGCAGCTTGGGGGACAGGACCTCTGGAAACACCATATATTTT.

This chain uses TRBV20-1 with TRBJ1-1; D not certain. Germline values: CDR1 DFQATT, CDR2 SNEGSKA (reference sequence). The CDR3 is made up of 13 amino acids. V shed 3 bases and J shed 3 bases, with 11 bases lying between them. The CDR3 DNA sequence: TGCAGTGCTAGTAAAGAGGGTGACACTGAAGCTTTCTTT. Protein product: CSASKEGDTEAFF.

V is TRBV3-1 (or the pseudogene TRBV3-2) and J is TRBJ1-5; possibly TRBD1 for D (5 bases). In germline, CDR1 is LGHDT, CDR2 YNNKEL (reference sequence). V was trimmed by 5 bases and J by 4 bases, leaving 9 bases between them. This CDR3 is 13 amino acids long. CDR3 amino acids: CASSGGVNQPQHF. CDR3 in DNA: TGTGCCAGCAGCGGAGGGGTTAATCAGCCCCAGCATTTT.

The V and J genes are TRBV3-1 (or the pseudogene TRBV3-2) and TRBJ2-7, with D perhaps matching TRBD1 (6 bases). The CDR3 loop spans 16 amino acids. The V end lost 3 bases, the J end lost 6 bases, and 21 bases lay between the germline ends. The germline V gene has CDR1 LGHDT and CDR2 YNNKEL (reference sequence). CDR3 protein: CASSHPGRTAPGEQYF. CDR3 DNA sequence: TGTGCCAGCAGCCACCCGGGCAGGACAGCCCCCGGCGAGCAGTACTTC.

The chain uses TRBV5-4 and TRBJ2-3; D unresolved. The germline V and J ends were trimmed by 4 bases and 6 bases, with 12 bases remaining between them. This CDR3 has 13 residues. Germline CDR1 is SGHNT and CDR2 is YYREEE (reference sequence). As DNA, the CDR3 is TGTGCCAGCAGCCCCCCAGTGTTGGATACGCAGTATTTT. This encodes CASSPPVLDTQYF.

This chain uses TRBV19 with TRBJ2-7; 13 positions agree with TRBD2. CDR1 is LNHDA, CDR2 SQIVND, per germline (reference sequence). This CDR3 contains 16 residues. J was trimmed by 2 bases and V by 4 bases; bases with no gene match: 5. CDR3 coding DNA: TGTGCCAGTAGTACCGGGACTAGCGGGGTCCCCTACGAGCAGTACTTC. Its translation: CASSTGTSGVPYEQYF.